This TCR beta chain was retrieved from a study of shared clonotypes between healthy human individuals. Overall study context: Aged 18 to 49, the donors were a couple of women and a few men.

The CDR3 has 16 amino acids. V lost 2 bases, J lost 3 bases, and 15 bases lay in between. Germline lookup yields CDR1 SGHVS and CDR2 FNYEAQ. Assay used: immunoSEQ multiplex PCR; TCRdb lists only in-frame clones, some missing. The sample includes some 1 million clones, about 76% of them seen just once. This rearrangement joins TRBV7-6 to TRBJ2-3; D gene unclear. The sequencing input was memory CD4+ T cells sorted from blood. Subset: CD45RA-negative fraction. The origin of this receptor is a young man in good health. The CDR3 loop reads CASSLQRTDKTDTQYF. Here the CDR3 DNA reads TGTGCCAGCAGCTTACAGCGTACCGATAAAACAGATACGCAGTATTTT.